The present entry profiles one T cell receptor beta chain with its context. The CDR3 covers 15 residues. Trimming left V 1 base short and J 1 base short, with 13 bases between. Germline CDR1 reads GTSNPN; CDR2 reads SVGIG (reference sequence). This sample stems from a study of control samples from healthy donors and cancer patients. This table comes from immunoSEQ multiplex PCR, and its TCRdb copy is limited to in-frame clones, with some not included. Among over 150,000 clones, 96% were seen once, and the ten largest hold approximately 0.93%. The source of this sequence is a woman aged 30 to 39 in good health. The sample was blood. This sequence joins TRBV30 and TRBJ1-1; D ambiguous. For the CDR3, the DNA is TGTGCCTGGAGTGGTAGTACGGGAACGAACACTGAAGCTTTCTTT. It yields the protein CAWSGSTGTNTEAFF.